This is a list of T cell receptor beta chains from one sample in a study of cytomegalovirus exposure and HLA in healthy donors. Sequencing used immunoSEQ multiplex PCR; TCRdb keeps in-frame clones, though not all of them. The profile shows some 120,000 clones, around 61% of them singletons. Material for sequencing was PBMCs. Receptor source: a woman aged 25 to 39 in good health and CMV-seronegative. CDR3s include the opening cysteine and the closing phenylalanine or tryptophan. A D gene is named only where the DNA matches it firmly. Rows give clone size only sometimes, using once, few, many, or a class for an expanded clone.

abundance	d_gene	v_gene	j_gene	CDR3nt	CDR3aa
NA	TRBD1	TRBV10-1	TRBJ2-1	TGCGCCAGCAGAGGGGGCGATGAGGATGAGCAGTTCTTC	CASRGGDEDEQFF
NA	NA	TRBV2	TRBJ2-5	TGTGCCAGCAGTCCCCTACAGGGCCCTCAAGAGACCCAGTACTTC	CASSPLQGPQETQYF
NA	NA	TRBV20-1	TRBJ1-2	TGCAGTGAGGAGGGTAACTATGGCTACACCTTC	CSEEGNYGYTF
few	NA	TRBV10-3	TRBJ2-7	TGTGCCATCAGAATACGGGCCGATCCGGGGTACGAGCAGTACTTC	CAIRIRADPGYEQYF
NA	NA	TRBV20-1	TRBJ2-7	TGCAGTGCTAGTTTAGGGGCCCAGCAGTACTTC	CSASLGAQQYF
NA	TRBD1	TRBV5-4	TRBJ2-5	TGTGCCAGCAGCTTGGGGGACAGGACGGGGGCCCAGTACTTC	CASSLGDRTGAQYF
few	NA	TRBV23-1	TRBJ1-1	TGCGCCAGCAGAACGAAATCCAGGTCTGACCCGGCCATCGCTGAAGCTTTCTTT	CASRTKSRSDPAIAEAFF
NA	TRBD1	TRBV5-5	TRBJ2-7	TGTGCCAGCAGCTTGTTGGTGGGGACAGGGTACTACGAGCAGTACTTC	CASSLLVGTGYYEQYF
NA	TRBD1	TRBV15	TRBJ2-7	TGTGCCACCGGCACAGGGGACAGCTACGAGCAGTACTTC	CATGTGDSYEQYF
NA	TRBD1	TRBV23-1	TRBJ1-2	TGCGCCAGCAGTCAATCACAGGGGGCCCACTATGGCTACACCTTC	CASSQSQGAHYGYTF
NA	NA	TRBV9	TRBJ2-7	TGTGCCAGCAGCGTAACACGGGAGCCCCACGAGCAGTACTTC	CASSVTREPHEQYF
few	NA	TRBV30	TRBJ2-3	TGTGCCTGGAATGACCACAGGGATACGCAGTATTTT	CAWNDHRDTQYF
once	TRBD1	TRBV6-1	TRBJ1-1	TGTGCCAGCAGAGAACAGGGGCGCGGGACTGAAGCTTTCTTT	CASREQGRGTEAFF
NA	TRBD2	TRBV7-9	TRBJ2-5	TGTGCCAGCAGCTTTCCCACTAGCGGGAGGACGAGAGAGACCCAGTACTTC	CASSFPTSGRTRETQYF
NA	TRBD1	TRBV28	TRBJ1-4	TGTGCCAGCAGGACCGGGACAGGGGTACAGCTGTTTTTT	CASRTGTGVQLFF
NA	TRBD2	TRBV7-9	TRBJ2-1	TGTGCCAGCAGCTTAGCGGGAGCGGGGGATGAGCAGTTCTTC	CASSLAGAGDEQFF
many	TRBD1	TRBV9	TRBJ1-1	TGTGCCAGCAGCCGGACAGGGGGCACTGAAGCTTTCTTT	CASSRTGGTEAFF
NA	NA	TRBV4-2	TRBJ2-7	TGTGCCAGCATGAACAGGGACTCCTACGAGCAGTACTTC	CASMNRDSYEQYF
NA	NA	TRBV11-2	TRBJ2-7	TGTGCCAGCAGCTTAGGATACCGGGAATCCTACGAGCAGTACTTC	CASSLGYRESYEQYF
once	NA	TRBV4-3	TRBJ1-1	TGCGCCAGCAGCAAACGAGCGGCCGGAGACACTGAAGCTTTCTTT	CASSKRAAGDTEAFF
NA	NA	TRBV28	TRBJ2-7	TGTGCCAGCAGTGAACCGGGTTTCGAGCAGTACTTC	CASSEPGFEQYF
NA	TRBD2	TRBV11-2	TRBJ2-1	TGTGCCAGCAGCTCTAGCGGGATCTCCTACAATGAGCAGTTCTTC	CASSSSGISYNEQFF
NA	NA	TRBV25-1	TRBJ1-1	TGTGCCAGCAGTCTCCGGGTGGGGGCGTTTTCCACTGAAGCTTTCTTT	CASSLRVGAFSTEAFF
NA	NA	TRBV9	TRBJ2-2	TGTGCCAGCAGACTCGGCGGCTTAGACACCGGGGAGCTGTTTTTT	CASRLGGLDTGELFF
NA	TRBD2	TRBV5-1	TRBJ2-2	TGCGCCAGCAGCTTAAATGGGAGGGCGAACACCGGGGAGCTGTTTTTT	CASSLNGRANTGELFF
few	NA	TRBV5-1	TRBJ1-3	TGCGCCAGCAGCGCGACAGGCTCTGGAAACACCATATATTTT	CASSATGSGNTIYF
NA	TRBD1	TRBV2	TRBJ1-3	TGTGCCAGCAACCAAGGGACAGGGGACTACTCTGGAAACACCATATATTTT	CASNQGTGDYSGNTIYF
NA	NA	TRBV19	TRBJ2-1	TGTGCCAGTAGTATCAAGGCTAGCGCCTCCTCATCCTACAATGAGCAGTTCTTC	CASSIKASASSSYNEQFF
NA	TRBD2	TRBV28	TRBJ2-7	TGTGCCAGCAATATACTAGCGGGAGGCCCCCACGAGCAGTACTTC	CASNILAGGPHEQYF
NA	TRBD1	TRBV6-4	TRBJ1-2	TGTGCCAGCAGCGCGGGACAGAACTATGGCTACACCTTC	CASSAGQNYGYTF
NA	TRBD1	TRBV18	TRBJ1-2	TGTGCCAGCTCACCGAGTCCCGGGACAGGGTTTGGCTACACCTTC	CASSPSPGTGFGYTF
NA	TRBD1	TRBV27	TRBJ1-4	TGTGCCAGCAGTGCAGGGACAGGGACGGGGGAAAAACTGTTTTTT	CASSAGTGTGEKLFF
NA	NA	TRBV19	TRBJ1-5	TGTGCCAGTACCCACCCGGGGAGGAGCAATCAGCCCCAGCATTTT	CASTHPGRSNQPQHF
NA	NA	TRBV19	TRBJ2-2	TGTGCCAGTAGTATCTCAGGGTCGCACACCGGGGAGCTGTTTTTT	CASSISGSHTGELFF
few	TRBD2	TRBV5-4	TRBJ2-1	TGTGCCAGCAGCCCCCAGCTTAGAACTAGCGGGAGGGCCCGGCAGTTCTTC	CASSPQLRTSGRARQFF